Each of the 7 T cell receptor beta chains below was sequenced from the same sample in a study of blood T cells in healthy people across ages (dated by TCRdb to between 2014 and 2017). The method behind the library was 5' RACE. The sequencing machine was an Illumina HiSeq 2500. A second PCR of 7 to 11 cycles was performed with a sample-barcoded 5' primer and a J-beta primer mix. The public reads were reanalyzed by TCRdb: fastp trimming at Q25, MiXCR alignment, in-frame beta chains only. Here each entry gathers all rows of one CDR3 protein and keeps the most common genes and DNA. The sample has some 860,000 distinct CDR3 sequences on record, roughly 50% of them singletons. Around 24% of the sample rests with the top ten. Material for sequencing was blood. The receptors were gathered from a middle-aged man in good health.

This clonotype occurred a few times. V usage is TRBV28 and J usage is TRBJ2-7, with a possible D match to TRBD1 (6 bases). From germline, CDR1 is MDHEN and CDR2 SYDVKM. Trimming removed 5 bases at V and 7 bases at J, with 12 bases between. The CDR3 is made up of 12 amino acids. Here the CDR3 DNA reads TGTGCCAGCAGTGCACAGGGTAATGAGCAGTACTTC. As protein: CASSAQGNEQYF.

This clonotype came up a few times. The chain combines TRBV7-2 with TRBJ2-4, with no clear D. The ends were cut back, 1 base at V and 4 bases at J, with 11 bases in the middle. Germline V gene lookup returns CDR1 SGHTA and CDR2 FQGNSA. The CDR3 has 15 residues. This CDR3 reads CASSLGVIGKNIQYF. The CDR3 nucleotides are TGTGCCAGCAGCTTAGGGGTCATTGGAAAAAACATTCAGTACTTC.

This chain connects TRBV5-1 to TRBJ1-4; TRBD1 is a possible D gene (5 bases). Trimming shortened V by 3 bases and J by 4 bases, and 16 bases separated the two germline ends. CDR1 is SGHRS, CDR2 YFSETQ, per germline. The CDR3 length is 16 residues. In DNA, the CDR3 is TGCGCCAGCAGCTCACGCCGGGACCGAAGTAATGAAAAACTGTTTTTT. As protein: CASSSRRDRSNEKLFF. Looking up the rest from reference TRBV5-1 and TRBJ1-4 gives the full variable domain: KAGVTQTPRYLIKTRGQQVTLSCSPISGHRSVSWYQQTPGQGLQFLFEYFSETQRNKGNFPGRFSGRQFSNSRSEMNVSTLELGDSALYLCASSSRRDRSNEKLFFGSGTQLSVL.

The gene calls are TRBV7-2 and TRBJ1-4; D is undetermined. Germline assignment: CDR1 SGHTA and CDR2 FQGNSA. This CDR3 is 14 amino acids long. Trimming took 1 base from V and 7 from J, leaving 10 bases between them. The CDR3 sequence: CASSLDRRSEKLFF. The CDR3 DNA reads as TGTGCCAGCAGCTTAGATCGACGGAGTGAAAAACTGTTTTTT.

In its sample, this clonotype was seen a few times. This chain joins TRBV6-2 or TRBV6-3 and TRBJ2-1, with no clear D. The germline gives CDR1 MNHEY, CDR2 SVGEGT. V dropped 4 bases and J dropped 4 bases, with 5 bases sitting between them. This CDR3 region has 12 residues. CDR3 loop: CASSFQYNEQFF. Here the CDR3 DNA reads TGTGCCAGCAGTTTTCAGTACAATGAGCAGTTCTTC.

This clonotype was seen once. The gene calls are TRBV20-1 and TRBJ1-1; D may be TRBD1 (5 bases). With 3 bases removed from V and 4 bases from J, the gap between germline ends came to 18 bases. Germline values: CDR1 DFQATT, CDR2 SNEGSKA (reference sequence). The CDR3 is made up of 15 amino acids. The CDR3 sequence is CSARTPGTAGTEAFF. The CDR3 bases are TGCAGTGCTAGGACCCCCGGGACGGCGGGCACTGAAGCTTTCTTT.

This chain links TRBV27 with TRBJ1-1; D unresolved. CDR1 and CDR2 from the germline V gene are MNHEY and SMNVEV (reference sequence). The CDR3 runs to 14 residues. Trimming cost V 0 bases and J 5 bases, with 10 bases left between them. CDR3 residues: CASSLSWQHTEAFF. The CDR3 DNA follows: TGTGCCAGCAGTTTATCGTGGCAGCATACTGAAGCTTTCTTT.